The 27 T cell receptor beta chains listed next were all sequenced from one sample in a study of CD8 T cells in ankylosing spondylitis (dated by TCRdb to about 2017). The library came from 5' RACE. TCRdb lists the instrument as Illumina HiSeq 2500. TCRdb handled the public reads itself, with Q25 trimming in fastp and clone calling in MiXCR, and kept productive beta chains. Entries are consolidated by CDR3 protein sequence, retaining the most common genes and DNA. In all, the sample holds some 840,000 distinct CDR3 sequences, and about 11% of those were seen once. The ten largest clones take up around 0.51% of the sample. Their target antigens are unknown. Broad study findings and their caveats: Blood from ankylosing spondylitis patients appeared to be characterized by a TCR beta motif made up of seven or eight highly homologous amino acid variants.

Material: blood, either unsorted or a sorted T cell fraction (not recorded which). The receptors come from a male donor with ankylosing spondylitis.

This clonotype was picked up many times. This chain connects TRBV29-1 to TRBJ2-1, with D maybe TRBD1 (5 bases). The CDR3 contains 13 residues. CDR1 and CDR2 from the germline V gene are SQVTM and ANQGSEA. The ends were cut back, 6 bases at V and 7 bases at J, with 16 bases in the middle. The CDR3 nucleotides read TGCAGCGTCACCCGTTGGGGCCGAAATGAGCAGTTCTTC. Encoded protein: CSVTRWGRNEQFF.

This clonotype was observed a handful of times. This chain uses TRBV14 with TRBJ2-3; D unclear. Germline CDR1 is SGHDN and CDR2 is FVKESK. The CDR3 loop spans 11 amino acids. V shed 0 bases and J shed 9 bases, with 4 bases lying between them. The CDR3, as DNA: TGTGCCAGCAGCCAAGAGTGGACGCAGTATTTT. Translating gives CASSQEWTQYF.

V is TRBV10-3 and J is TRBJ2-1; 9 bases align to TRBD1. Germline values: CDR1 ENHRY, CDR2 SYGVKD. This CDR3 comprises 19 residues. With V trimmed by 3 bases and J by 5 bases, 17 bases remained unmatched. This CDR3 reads CAISDSRDREWEFHNEQFF. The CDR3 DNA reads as TGTGCCATCAGTGATTCCCGGGACAGGGAGTGGGAGTTCCACAATGAGCAGTTCTTC.

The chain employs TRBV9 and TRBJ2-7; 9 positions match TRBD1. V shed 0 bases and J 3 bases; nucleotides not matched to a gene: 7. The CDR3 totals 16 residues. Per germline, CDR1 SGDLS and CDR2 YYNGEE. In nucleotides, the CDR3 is TGTGCCAGCAGCGTAGGGCCGGGACAGGGCGACTACGAGCAGTACTTC. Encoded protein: CASSVGPGQGDYEQYF.

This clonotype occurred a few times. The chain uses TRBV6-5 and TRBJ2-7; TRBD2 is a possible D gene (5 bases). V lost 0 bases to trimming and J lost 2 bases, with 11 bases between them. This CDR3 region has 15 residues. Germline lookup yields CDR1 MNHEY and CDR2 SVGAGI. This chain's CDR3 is CASSYSLATTYEQYF. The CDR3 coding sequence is TGTGCCAGCAGTTACTCTCTAGCTACGACCTACGAGCAGTACTTC.

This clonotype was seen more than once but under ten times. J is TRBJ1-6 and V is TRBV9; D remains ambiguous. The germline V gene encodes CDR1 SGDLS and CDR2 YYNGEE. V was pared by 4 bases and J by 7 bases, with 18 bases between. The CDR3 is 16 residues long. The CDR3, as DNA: TGTGCCAGCAGCCCCCATGATGCCAGAACAAATTCACCCCTCCACTTT. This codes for CASSPHDARTNSPLHF. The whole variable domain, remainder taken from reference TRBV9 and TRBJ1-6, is DSGVTQTPKHLITATGQRVTLRCSPRSGDLSVYWYQQSLDQGLQFLIQYYNGEERAKGNILERFSAQQFPDLHSELNLSSLELGDSALYFCASSPHDARTNSPLHFGNGTRLTVT.

The CDR3: CAIRDGTENYEQYF. DNA of the CDR3: TGTGCCATCAGGGACGGGACGGAGAACTACGAGCAGTACTTC. V gene TRBV10-3 combines with J gene TRBJ2-7, with D possibly called TRBD1 or TRBD2 (5 bases each). The germline V gene encodes CDR1 ENHRY and CDR2 SYGVKD. The V gene lost 6 bases and the J gene lost 3 bases, with 15 bases spanning the gap. CDR3 length: 14 amino acids.

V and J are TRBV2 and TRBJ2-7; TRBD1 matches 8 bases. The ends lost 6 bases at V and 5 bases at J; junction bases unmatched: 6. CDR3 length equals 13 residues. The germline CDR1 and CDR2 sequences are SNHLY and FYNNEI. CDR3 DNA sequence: TGTGCCAGCAGCAAGCGGACAGGGCACGAGCAGTACTTC. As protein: CASSKRTGHEQYF.

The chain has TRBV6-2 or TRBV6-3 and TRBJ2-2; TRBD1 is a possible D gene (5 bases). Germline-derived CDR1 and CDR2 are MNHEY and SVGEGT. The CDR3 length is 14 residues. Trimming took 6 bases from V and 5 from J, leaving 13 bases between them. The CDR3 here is CASRDRYRTGELFF. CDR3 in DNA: TGTGCCAGCAGAGACAGATATCGAACCGGGGAGCTGTTTTTT.

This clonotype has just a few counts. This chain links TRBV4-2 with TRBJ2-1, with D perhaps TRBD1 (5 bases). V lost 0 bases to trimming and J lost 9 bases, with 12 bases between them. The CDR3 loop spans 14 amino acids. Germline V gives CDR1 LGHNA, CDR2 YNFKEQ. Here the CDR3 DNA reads TGTGCCAGCAGCCAAGATAGGGGAAGGCTTGAGCAGTTCTTC. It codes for CASSQDRGRLEQFF.

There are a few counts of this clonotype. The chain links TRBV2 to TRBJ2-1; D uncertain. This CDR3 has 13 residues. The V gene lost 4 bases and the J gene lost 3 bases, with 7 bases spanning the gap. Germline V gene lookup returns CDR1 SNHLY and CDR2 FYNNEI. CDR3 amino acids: CASSAPGYNEQFF. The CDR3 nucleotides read TGTGCCAGCAGTGCCCCCGGCTACAATGAGCAGTTCTTC.

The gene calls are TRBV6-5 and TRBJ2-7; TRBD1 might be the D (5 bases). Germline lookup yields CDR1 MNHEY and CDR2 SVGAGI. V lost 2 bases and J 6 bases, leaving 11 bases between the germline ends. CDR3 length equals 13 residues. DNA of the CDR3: TGTGCCAGCAGTTACGACCCAGGGCTCGAGCAGTACTTC. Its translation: CASSYDPGLEQYF.

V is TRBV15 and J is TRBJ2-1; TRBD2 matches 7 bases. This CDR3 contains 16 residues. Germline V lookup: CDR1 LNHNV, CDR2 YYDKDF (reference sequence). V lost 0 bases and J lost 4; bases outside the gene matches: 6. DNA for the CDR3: TGTGCCACCAGCAGAGATGGGGGACTACCTTACAATGAGCAGTTCTTC. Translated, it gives CATSRDGGLPYNEQFF.

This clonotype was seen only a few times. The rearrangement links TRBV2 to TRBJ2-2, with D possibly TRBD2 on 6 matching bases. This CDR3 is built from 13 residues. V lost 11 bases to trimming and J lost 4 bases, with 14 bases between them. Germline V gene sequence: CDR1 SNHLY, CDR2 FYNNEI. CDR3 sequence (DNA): TGTGCCTTCCGGGACTCAATCACCGGGGAGCTGTTTTTT. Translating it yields CAFRDSITGELFF.

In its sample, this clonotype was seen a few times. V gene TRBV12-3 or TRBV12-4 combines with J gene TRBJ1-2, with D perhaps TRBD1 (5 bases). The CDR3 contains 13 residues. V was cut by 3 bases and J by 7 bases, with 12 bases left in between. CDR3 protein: CASSFGGASGYTF. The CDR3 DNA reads TGTGCCAGCAGTTTTGGAGGGGCGTCTGGCTACACCTTC.

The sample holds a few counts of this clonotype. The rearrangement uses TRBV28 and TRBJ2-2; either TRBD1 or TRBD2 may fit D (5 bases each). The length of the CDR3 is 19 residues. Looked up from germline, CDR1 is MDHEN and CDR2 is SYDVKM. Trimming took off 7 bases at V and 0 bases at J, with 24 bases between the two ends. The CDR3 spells CASTTPGPRRRPNTGELFF. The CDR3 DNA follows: TGTGCCAGCACCACACCGGGACCCAGGCGACGGCCGAACACCGGGGAGCTGTTTTTT.

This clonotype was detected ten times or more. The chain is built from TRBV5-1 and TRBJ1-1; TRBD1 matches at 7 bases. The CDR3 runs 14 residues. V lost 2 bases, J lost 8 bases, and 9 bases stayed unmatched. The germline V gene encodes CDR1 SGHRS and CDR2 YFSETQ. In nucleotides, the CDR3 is TGCGCCAGCAGCTTATCGACAGGGTTTGGGGAAGCTTTCTTT. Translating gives CASSLSTGFGEAFF.

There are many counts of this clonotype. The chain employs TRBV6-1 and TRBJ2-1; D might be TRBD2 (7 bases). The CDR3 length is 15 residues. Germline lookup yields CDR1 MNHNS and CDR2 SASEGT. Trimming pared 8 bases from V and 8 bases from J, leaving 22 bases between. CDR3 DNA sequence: TGTGCCAGCTGCCTTGCGTGGGGGGGCTTATATGAGCAGTTCTTC. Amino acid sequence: CASCLAWGGLYEQFF.

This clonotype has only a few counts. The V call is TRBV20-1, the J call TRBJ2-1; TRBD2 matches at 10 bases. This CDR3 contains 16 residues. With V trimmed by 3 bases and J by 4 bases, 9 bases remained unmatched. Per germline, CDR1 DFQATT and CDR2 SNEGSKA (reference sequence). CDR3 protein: CSASSSGSSIYNEQFF. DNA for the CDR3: TGCAGTGCTAGTTCTAGCGGGAGCTCCATATACAATGAGCAGTTCTTC.

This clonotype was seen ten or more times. CDR3 amino acids: CASSPRGQNYNEQFF. In DNA, the CDR3 is TGTGCCAGCAGTCCCCGGGGACAGAACTACAATGAGCAGTTCTTC. The chain uses TRBV12-3 or TRBV12-4 and TRBJ2-1; TRBD1 agrees at 7 bases. The trim removed 5 bases at V and 3 bases at J, leaving 7 bases unmatched. The CDR3 extends over 15 amino acids.

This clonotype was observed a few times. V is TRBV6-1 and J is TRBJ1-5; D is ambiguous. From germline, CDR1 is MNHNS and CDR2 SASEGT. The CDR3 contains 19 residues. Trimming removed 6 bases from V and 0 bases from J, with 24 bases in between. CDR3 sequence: CASSHQQRTLRYSNQPQHF. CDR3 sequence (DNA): TGTGCCAGCAGCCACCAGCAAAGGACCCTTCGTTATAGCAATCAGCCCCAGCATTTT.

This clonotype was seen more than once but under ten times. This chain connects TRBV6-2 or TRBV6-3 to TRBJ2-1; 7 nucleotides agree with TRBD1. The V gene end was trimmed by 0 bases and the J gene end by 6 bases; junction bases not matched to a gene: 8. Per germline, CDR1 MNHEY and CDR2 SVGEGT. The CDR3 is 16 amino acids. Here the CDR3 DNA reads TGTGCCAGCAGTTACTCGAGGGACAGCGTGGGCAATGAGCAGTTCTTC. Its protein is CASSYSRDSVGNEQFF.

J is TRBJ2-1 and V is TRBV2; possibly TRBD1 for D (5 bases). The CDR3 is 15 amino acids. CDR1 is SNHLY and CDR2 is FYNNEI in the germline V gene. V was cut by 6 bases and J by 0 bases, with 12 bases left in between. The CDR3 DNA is TGTGCCAGCAGAAAAGAGGACAACTCCTACAATGAGCAGTTCTTC. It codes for CASRKEDNSYNEQFF. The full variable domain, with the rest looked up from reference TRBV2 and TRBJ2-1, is EPEVTQTPSHQVTQMGQEVILRCVPISNHLYFYWYRQILGQKVEFLVSFYNNEISEKSEIFDDQFSVERPDGSNFTLKIRSTKLEDSAMYFCASRKEDNSYNEQFFGPGTRLTVL.

The chain's CDR3 is CASRKTRNTGELFF. As DNA, the CDR3 is TGTGCCAGCAGGAAGACTAGGAACACCGGGGAGCTGTTTTTT. V gene TRBV7-2 combines with J gene TRBJ2-2; tentatively, D is TRBD2 (6 bases). Trimming removed 6 bases from V and 1 base from J, with 9 bases in between. CDR1 SGHTA and CDR2 FQGNSA come from the germline V gene. This CDR3 is 14 amino acids long. The full variable domain, with the rest looked up from reference TRBV7-2 and TRBJ2-2, is GAGVSQSPSNKVTEKGKDVELRCDPISGHTALYWYRQSLGQGLEFLIYFQGNSAPDKSGLPSDRFSAERTGGSVSTLTIQRTQQEDSAVYLCASRKTRNTGELFFGEGSRLTVL.

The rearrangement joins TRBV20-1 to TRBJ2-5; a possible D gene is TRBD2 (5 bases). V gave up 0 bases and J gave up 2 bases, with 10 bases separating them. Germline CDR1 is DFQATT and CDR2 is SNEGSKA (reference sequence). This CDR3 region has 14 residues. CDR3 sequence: CSARDAGVQETQYF. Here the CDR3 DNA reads TGCAGTGCTAGAGATGCGGGTGTTCAAGAGACCCAGTACTTC.

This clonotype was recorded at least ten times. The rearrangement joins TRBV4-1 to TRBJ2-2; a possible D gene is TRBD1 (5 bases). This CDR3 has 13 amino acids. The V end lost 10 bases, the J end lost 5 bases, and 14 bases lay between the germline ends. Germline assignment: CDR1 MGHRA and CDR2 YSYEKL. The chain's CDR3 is CATLDKGTGELFF. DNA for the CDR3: TGCGCCACCCTGGACAAGGGGACCGGGGAGCTGTTTTTT.

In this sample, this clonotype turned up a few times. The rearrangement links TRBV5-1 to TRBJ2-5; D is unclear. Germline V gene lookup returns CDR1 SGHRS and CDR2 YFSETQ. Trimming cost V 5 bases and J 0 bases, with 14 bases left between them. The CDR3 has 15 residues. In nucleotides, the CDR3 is TGCGCCAGCAGACTCCTCGAGGCACACCAAGAGACCCAGTACTTC. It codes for CASRLLEAHQETQYF.